This TCR beta chain is drawn from a study of T cells in Graves' hyperthyroidism and ophthalmopathy. Trimming pared 3 bases from V and 7 bases from J, leaving 13 bases between. The CDR3 has 13 residues. The germline gives CDR1 LNHDA, CDR2 SQIVND (reference sequence). Using RNA transcripts as the source, TCR beta CDR3 regions were amplified. Using the HTBI primer set, a first-round RT-PCR was run on the TCR CDR3. TCRdb re-derived calls from the multiplex PCR reads in MiXCR, one entry per CDR3 protein. The sample holds 40,000 to 65,000 distinct CDR3 sequences, over 40% seen once. Study-level results: Most thyroid clonotypes expanded above 0.001 appeared in blood too.

At least ten counts were recorded for this clonotype. Its antigen is unknown. Sequenced input: blood. This TCR was sampled from a woman aged 45-65 years with Graves' ophthalmopathy. The chain carries TRBV19 and TRBJ2-7, with D perhaps matching TRBD1 (6 bases). This chain's CDR3 is CASSIRGGGEQYF. The CDR3 bases are TGTGCCAGTAGTATTCGTGGGGGCGGTGAGCAGTACTTC.